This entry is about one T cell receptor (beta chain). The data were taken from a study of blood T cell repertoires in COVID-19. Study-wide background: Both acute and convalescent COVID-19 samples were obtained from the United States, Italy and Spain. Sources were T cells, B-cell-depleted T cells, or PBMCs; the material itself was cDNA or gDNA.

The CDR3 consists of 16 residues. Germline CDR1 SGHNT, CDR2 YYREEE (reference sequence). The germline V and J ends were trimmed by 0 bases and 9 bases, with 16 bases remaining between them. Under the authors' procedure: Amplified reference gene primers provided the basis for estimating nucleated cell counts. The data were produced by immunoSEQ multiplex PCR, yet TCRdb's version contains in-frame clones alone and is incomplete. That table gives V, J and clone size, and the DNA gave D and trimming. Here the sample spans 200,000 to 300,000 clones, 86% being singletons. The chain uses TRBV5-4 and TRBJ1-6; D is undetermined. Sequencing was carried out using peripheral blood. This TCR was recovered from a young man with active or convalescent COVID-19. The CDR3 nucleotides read TGTGCCAGCAGCTTGGCCCCGGGAGCCTCGGGTTCACCCCTCCACTTT. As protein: CASSLAPGASGSPLHF.